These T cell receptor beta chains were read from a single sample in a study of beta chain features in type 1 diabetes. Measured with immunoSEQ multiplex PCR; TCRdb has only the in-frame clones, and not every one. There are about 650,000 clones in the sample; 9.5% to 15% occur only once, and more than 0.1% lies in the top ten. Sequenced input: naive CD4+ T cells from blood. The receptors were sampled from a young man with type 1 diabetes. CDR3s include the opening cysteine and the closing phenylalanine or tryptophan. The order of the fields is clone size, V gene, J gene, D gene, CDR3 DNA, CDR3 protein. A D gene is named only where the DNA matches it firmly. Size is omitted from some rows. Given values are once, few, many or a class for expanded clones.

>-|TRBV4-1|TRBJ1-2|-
TGCGCCAGCAGCCCCCACGGACGAAGAGATGGCTACACCTTC
CASSPHGRRDGYTF
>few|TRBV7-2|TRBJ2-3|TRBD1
TGTGCCAGCAGCGCAGACCGGGACAGGGGCCGGTATTTT
CASSADRDRGRYF
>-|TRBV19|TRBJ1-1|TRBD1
TGTGCCAGTAGTAACAGGGGGAACACTGAAGCTTTCTTT
CASSNRGNTEAFF
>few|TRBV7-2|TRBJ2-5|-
TGTGCCAGCACCCTTGGAGGGGCAGAGACCCAGTACTTC
CASTLGGAETQYF
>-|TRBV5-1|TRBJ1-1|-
TGCGCCAGCAGCTTGACAGGGCCTGAAGCTTTCTTT
CASSLTGPEAFF
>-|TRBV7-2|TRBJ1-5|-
TGTGCCAGCAGCCCGGGTTCGTGGCAGCCCCAGCATTTT
CASSPGSWQPQHF
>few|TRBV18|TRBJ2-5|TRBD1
TGTGCCAGCTCACCGGAGACAGGGCAAGAGACCCAGTACTTC
CASSPETGQETQYF
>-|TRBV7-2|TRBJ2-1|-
TGTGCCAGCAGCTGGGGTTACCGAGGGAATGAGCAGTTCTTC
CASSWGYRGNEQFF
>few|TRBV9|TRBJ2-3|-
TGTGCCAGCAGCACCGTCGGGCCCACAGATACGCAGTATTTT
CASSTVGPTDTQYF
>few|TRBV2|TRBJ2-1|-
TGTGCCAGCAGTGTTGCGTGGGGCGCCTACAATGAGCAGTTCTTC
CASSVAWGAYNEQFF
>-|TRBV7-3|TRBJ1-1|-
TGTGCCAGCAGATTAATCCCTTTATCGAACACTGAAGCTTTCTTT
CASRLIPLSNTEAFF
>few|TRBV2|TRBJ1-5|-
TGTGCCAGCAGTGAAAAGGGGCTGGGGACTCAGCCCCAGCATTTT
CASSEKGLGTQPQHF
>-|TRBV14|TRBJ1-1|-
TGTGCCAGCAGCCGCGGGAACTGGCCCACTGAAGCTTTCTTT
CASSRGNWPTEAFF
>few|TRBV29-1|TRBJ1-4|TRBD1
TGCAGCGTTGTCGGCCAGGGGGTGACTAATGAAAAACTGTTTTTT
CSVVGQGVTNEKLFF
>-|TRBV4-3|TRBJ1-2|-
TGCGCCAGCAGCCAAGATGGAGTCCGGGTTCATGGCTACACCTTC
CASSQDGVRVHGYTF
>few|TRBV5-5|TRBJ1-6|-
TGTGCCAGCAGCTTGGAGCGTTCACCCCTCCACTTT
CASSLERSPLHF
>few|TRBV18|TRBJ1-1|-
TGTGCCAGCTCACCATTGGTGGGGAGGCAGAACACTGAAGCTTTCTTT
CASSPLVGRQNTEAFF
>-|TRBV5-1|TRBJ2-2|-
TGCGCCAGCAGCTTGGGCAGCGCGAACACCGGGGAGCTGTTTTTT
CASSLGSANTGELFF
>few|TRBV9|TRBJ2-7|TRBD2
TGTGCCAGCAGCCCGAGGGAGGGATCCGAGCAGTACTTC
CASSPREGSEQYF
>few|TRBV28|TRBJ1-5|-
TGTGCCAGCAGTTGGGGCACCCGCAATCAGCCCCAGCATTTT
CASSWGTRNQPQHF
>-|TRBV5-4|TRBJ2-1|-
TGTGCCAGCAGCTTGGGACAGTCCTACAATGAGCAGTTCTTC
CASSLGQSYNEQFF
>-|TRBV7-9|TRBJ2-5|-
TGTGCCAGCAGCTTAGCGCGACGAGAGACCCAGTACTTC
CASSLARRETQYF
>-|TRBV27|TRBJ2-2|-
TGTGCCAGCAGTCCCCTCCTTGTGAACACCGGGGAGCTGTTTTTT
CASSPLLVNTGELFF
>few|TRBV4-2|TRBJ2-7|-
TGTGCCAGCAGCACCCGGCTGATGGGTGTAGGTGAGCAGTACTTC
CASSTRLMGVGEQYF
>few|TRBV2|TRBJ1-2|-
TGTGCCAGCGAGGAGGCGAACTATGGCTACACCTTC
CASEEANYGYTF
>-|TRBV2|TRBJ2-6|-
TGTGCCAGCAGTGGGGGGTCCTCTGGGGCCAACGTCCTGACTTTC
CASSGGSSGANVLTF
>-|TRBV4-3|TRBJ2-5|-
TGCGCCAGCAGCCAAGATCCGCAGCACCAAGAGACCCAGTACTTC
CASSQDPQHQETQYF
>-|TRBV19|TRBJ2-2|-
TGTGCCAGTAGTATCAGCCCTTGGGGGCGGGTGAACACCGGGGAGCTGTTTTTT
CASSISPWGRVNTGELFF